The 12 T cell receptor beta chains in this list originate from one sample, sequenced in a study of cytomegalovirus exposure and HLA in healthy donors. Clones were sequenced by immunoSEQ multiplex PCR, and TCRdb holds only the in-frame ones, with some missing. The sample yields about 170,000 clones, approximately 89% seen once. Specimen: PBMCs. All receptors come from a man aged 18 to 30 in good health and CMV-seropositive.

The J gene is TRBJ2-7, the V gene TRBV5-5; 7 bases align to TRBD1. This CDR3 has 12 residues. Trimming at V came to 3 bases and at J to 5 bases, leaving 2 bases not matched to a gene. Germline values: CDR1 SGHKS, CDR2 YYEKEE (reference sequence). DNA for the CDR3: TGTGCCAGCAGCTGGACAGGCGACGAGCAGTACTTC. Its translation is CASSWTGDEQYF.

This chain joins TRBV6-6 and TRBJ1-2; D gene unclear. The V and J ends lost 8 bases and 3 bases respectively, with 10 bases between them. Per the germline V gene, CDR1 is MNHNY and CDR2 is SVGAGI (reference sequence). The CDR3 covers 12 residues. In DNA form, the CDR3 reads TGTGCCAGCGTTGCCCAGGACTATGGCTACACCTTC. As protein: CASVAQDYGYTF.

This clone showed up just a few times. V is TRBV4-2 and J is TRBJ2-5; 11 bases map to TRBD1. The ends lost 0 bases at V and 5 bases at J; junction bases unmatched: 8. Germline V lookup: CDR1 LGHNA, CDR2 YNFKEQ. The CDR3 is made up of 17 amino acids. CDR3 nucleotide sequence: TGTGCCAGCAGCCAAGATCCTAGCGGGACAGGGGGGGAGACCCAGTACTTC. It yields the protein CASSQDPSGTGGETQYF.

This sequence joins TRBV4-2 and TRBJ2-7; TRBD2 matches at 7 bases. V lost 4 bases to trimming and J lost 3 bases; unmatched junction nucleotides: 15. Germline CDR1 and CDR2: LGHNA and YNFKEQ. CDR3 length: 17 residues. The CDR3 reads CASSRSPGTTTYYEQYF. In DNA, the CDR3 is TGTGCCAGCAGCCGCTCTCCCGGGACTACCACATACTACGAGCAGTACTTC.

The chain links TRBV4-3 to TRBJ1-1; D is unclear. CDR3 length equals 13 residues. V was clipped by 1 base and J by 8 bases, with 11 bases between them. Germline V gives CDR1 LGHNA, CDR2 YSLEER. This chain's CDR3 is CASSQARLQEAFF. In DNA form, the CDR3 reads TGCGCCAGCAGCCAAGCGCGGCTACAAGAAGCTTTCTTT.

The chain has TRBV6-5 and TRBJ2-7; D is unresolved. Per the germline V gene, CDR1 is MNHEY and CDR2 is SVGAGI. There are 14 residues in the CDR3. The V gene lost 2 bases and the J gene lost 2 bases, with 10 bases spanning the gap. The CDR3 sequence is CASSYRQATYEQYF. The CDR3 DNA reads as TGTGCCAGCAGTTACCGTCAGGCCACCTACGAGCAGTACTTC.

This clone has more than one count but fewer than ten. The identical CDR3 is also encoded by other nucleotide sequences in the sample. This chain uses TRBV9 with TRBJ2-7; 9 bases line up with TRBD1. CDR3 length: 14 amino acids. Germline V lookup: CDR1 SGDLS, CDR2 YYNGEE. Trimming took 2 bases from V and 2 from J; bases not matched to a gene: 2. The CDR3 spells CASSVGTGTYEQYF. The CDR3 DNA is TGTGCCAGCAGCGTCGGGACAGGGACCTACGAGCAGTACTTC.

The chain combines TRBV4-1 with TRBJ2-7; 11 bases match TRBD2. CDR3 length: 15 residues. V dropped 1 base and J dropped 6; count of bases not matched to a gene: 5. CDR1 MGHRA and CDR2 YSYEKL come from the germline V gene. This CDR3 reads CASSQVAGTSGEQYF. The CDR3 bases are TGCGCCAGCAGCCAAGTAGCCGGGACTAGCGGCGAGCAGTACTTC.

The count of this clone is one. The genes are TRBV7-9 and TRBJ2-7, with D perhaps matching TRBD2 (6 bases). Germline V CDR1 and CDR2: SEHNR, FQNEAQ (reference sequence). The V end lost 8 bases, the J end lost 3 bases, and 20 bases lay between the germline ends. The CDR3 totals 15 residues. CDR3 region: CASRGLSGVGYEQYF. The CDR3 DNA reads TGTGCCAGCCGGGGCCTTAGCGGAGTGGGCTACGAGCAGTACTTC.

This chain connects TRBV6-4 to TRBJ2-2; D call uncertain. Trimming removed 3 bases at V and 4 bases at J, with 12 bases between. Germline V lookup: CDR1 MRHNA, CDR2 SNTAGT. CDR3 length equals 15 residues. CDR3 protein: CASSEEPTFTGELFF. As DNA, the CDR3 is TGTGCCAGCAGTGAGGAGCCAACATTCACCGGGGAGCTGTTTTTT.

The genes are TRBV5-4 and TRBJ1-1, with a weak D call TRBD1 (5 bases). The CDR3 loop spans 13 amino acids. Germline values: CDR1 SGHNT, CDR2 YYREEE (reference sequence). Trimming took off 2 bases at V and 6 bases at J, with 11 bases between the two ends. For the CDR3, the DNA is TGTGCCAGCAGCTTTCGACAGACTGCTGAAGCTTTCTTT. Translating it yields CASSFRQTAEAFF.

The genes are TRBV4-1 and TRBJ2-1, with D possibly TRBD1 on 5 matching bases. Deletions cut 4 bases from V and 2 bases from J, with 18 bases between. This CDR3 has 17 amino acids. Looked up from germline, CDR1 is MGHRA and CDR2 is YSYEKL. Here the CDR3 DNA reads TGCGCCAGCAGCCGGGGCAGGGCATCTACCGCCTACAATGAGCAGTTCTTC. Protein sequence: CASSRGRASTAYNEQFF.